The present T cell receptor (beta chain) was sequenced within a study of blood T cell repertoires in COVID-19. At the level of the study: Acute-phase and convalescent COVID-19 samples originated in the United States, Italy and Spain.

Germline loops: CDR1 LNHDA, CDR2 SQIVND (reference sequence). J gave up 5 bases and V 7 bases, and 8 bases lay outside the gene matches. The length of the CDR3 is 15 residues. Each participant's cohort was designated according to participant-reported clinical history. Profiling relied on immunoSEQ multiplex PCR, and the TCRdb table lists in-frame clones only, not all of them. The sample has hundreds of thousands of clones; roughly 90% are singletons. The genes are TRBV19 and TRBJ2-1; 10 nucleotides match TRBD2. Sequencing was done on a sample of PBMCs or T cells enriched from blood (not recorded which). The receptor was isolated from a woman between 18 and 30 years old who had been exposed to COVID-19. The CDR3 here is CASNPSGSSNNEQFF. DNA of the CDR3: TGTGCCAGTAATCCTAGCGGGAGTTCGAACAATGAGCAGTTCTTC.